This TCR beta chain was sequenced during a study of cytomegalovirus exposure and HLA in healthy donors. Per the germline V gene, CDR1 is MDHEN and CDR2 is SYDVKM. The CDR3 length is 15 residues. The V end was cut by 7 bases, the J end by 4 bases, with 16 bases between. Here immunoSEQ multiplex PCR was the method, and the copy in TCRdb shows in-frame clones only, minus some. The sample yields some 150,000 clones, approximately 92% seen once. The chain employs TRBV28 and TRBJ2-2, with D possibly TRBD1 on 6 matching bases. Sequenced input: PBMCs. This TCR came from a woman aged 18-35 years in good health and CMV-seropositive. The CDR3 is CASKAQGTRTGELFF. CDR3 sequence (DNA): TGTGCCAGCAAAGCCCAGGGGACACGCACCGGGGAGCTGTTTTTT. Full variable domain (missing parts from reference TRBV28 and TRBJ2-2): DVKVTQSSRYLVKRTGEKVFLECVQDMDHENMFWYRQDPGLGLRLIYFSYDVKMKEKGDIPEGYSVSREKKERFSLILESASTNQTSMYLCASKAQGTRTGELFFGEGSRLTVL.